This T cell receptor beta chain was captured by sequencing in a study of tumor-infiltrating lymphocytes in primary liver carcinoma. The tissue used was unsorted bulk material of about 19-34 mg. RNA and DNA were co-extracted from it with the AllPrep DNA/RNA mini kit. To note about this clonotype: The antigen remains unidentified. At one of its ends the junction is not consistent with the germline gene, which may arise from a read error.

Study findings and constraints: Representation across all five tumor regions was limited to only about 7-25% of top clones. The study found a significantly higher top-250-clone fraction in tumors than in blood (p = 0.039).

Starting from about 0.5 ug of total RNA, TCR beta cDNA was produced with a primer in the constant region. Three nested multiplex PCR rounds of slightly modified ARM-PCR generated TCR beta libraries. TCRdb re-derived calls from the multiplex PCR reads in MiXCR, one entry per CDR3 protein. The data contain approximately 40,000 distinct CDR3 sequences, approximately 73% of them singletons. The specimen was liver tumor tissue from sampling region 4. Subset meaning: tumor region T4, right-lateral pole. This clonotype was obtained from a middle-aged man with primary liver carcinoma and hepatitis B virus infection.

The CDR3 here is CANSRRSIGNTDTQYF. CDR3 nucleotides: TGCGCCAACAGCAGAAGAAGTATAGGGAACACAGATACGCAGTATTTT. The J gene is TRBJ2-3, the V gene TRBV11-2; no reliable D call. Per the germline V gene, CDR1 is SGHAT and CDR2 is FQNNGV. CDR3 length: 16 amino acids. Full variable domain (outside the CDR3, taken from reference TRBV11-2 and TRBJ2-3): EAGVAQSPRYKIIEKRQSVAFWCNPISGHATLYWYQQILGQGPKLLIQFQNNGVVDDSQLPKDRFSAERLKGVDSTLKIQPAKLEDSAVYLCANSRRSIGNTDTQYFGPGTRLTVL.